Presented here are 21 T cell receptor beta chains from one specimen sequenced in a study of post-analysis software for immune sequencing data. Study observations and caveats: With TRBV5-6, TRBV5-1 and TRBV20-1 included, several TRBV segments were more frequent in patients than in controls.

Their cognate antigens are unknown. The library was made from cDNA and included unique molecular identifiers. TCRdb redid the calling of the PCR reads with MiXCR, one entry per CDR3 protein. The sample yields roughly 650,000 distinct CDR3 sequences, 59% seen once. Sequenced material: blood. The receptors here all came from a girl aged 2 to 10 with multiple sclerosis.

About this clonotype: Compared with germline, one end of the junction differs, possibly owing to a read error. This chain connects TRBV6-6 to TRBJ2-7; D uncertain. The CDR3 spans 12 residues. The germline CDR1 and CDR2 sequences are MNHNY and SVGAGI (reference sequence). CDR3 DNA: TGTTCCAGCAGTTTAGGAACCTACGAGCAGTACTTC. This gives the protein CSSSLGTYEQYF.

The gene calls are TRBV6-6 and TRBJ2-5; possibly TRBD1 or TRBD2 for D (6 bases each). This CDR3 region has 15 residues. The ends were cut back, 4 bases at V and 4 bases at J, with 16 bases in the middle. Germline CDR1 reads MNHNY; CDR2 reads SVGAGI (reference sequence). The CDR3 region is CASSFVRGGGETQYF. CDR3 coding DNA: TGTGCCAGCAGTTTTGTCAGGGGAGGAGGAGAGACCCAGTACTTC.

The chain joins TRBV12-3 or TRBV12-4 to TRBJ2-1; 12 bases line up with TRBD2. The CDR3 sequence is 14 residues long. Trimming took 5 bases from V and 7 from J; bases not matched to a gene: 3. Here the CDR3 DNA reads TGTGCCAGCAGTGTCACTAGCGGGGGGAATGAGCAGTTCTTC. Residues: CASSVTSGGNEQFF.

V gene TRBV30 combines with J gene TRBJ2-5; D is undetermined. The CDR3 contains 14 residues. V was trimmed by 4 bases and J by 5 bases, leaving 17 bases between them. Germline V CDR1 and CDR2: GTSNPN, SVGIG (reference sequence). The CDR3 DNA reads as TGTGCCTGGAACCCAACCGGCCGGATGGAGACCCAGTACTTC. It codes for CAWNPTGRMETQYF.

This chain's CDR3 is CASSQGRGSEQYF. CDR3 DNA: TGTGCCAGCAGTCAGGGTAGGGGAAGCGAGCAGTACTTC. The chain is built from TRBV12-3 or TRBV12-4 and TRBJ2-7; TRBD1 might be the D (5 bases). V lost 5 bases, J lost 6 bases, and 14 bases lay in between. The CDR3 is made up of 13 amino acids.

The genes are TRBV11-1 and TRBJ2-5; 10 nucleotides agree with TRBD1. V lost 5 bases and J lost 5; bases outside the gene matches: 14. In germline, CDR1 is SGHAT, CDR2 FQDESV (reference sequence). The CDR3 extends over 17 amino acids. In nucleotides, the CDR3 is TGTGCCAGCAGCCAACGAACCCGGACAGGGGGGCGGGAGACCCAGTACTTC. Residues: CASSQRTRTGGRETQYF.

This clonotype has more than one count but fewer than ten. The chain has TRBV7-9 and TRBJ2-1; D possibly matches TRBD1 or TRBD2 (5 bases each). This CDR3 region has 16 residues. Trimming removed 8 bases at V and 0 bases at J, with 17 bases between. From germline, CDR1 is SEHNR and CDR2 FQNEAQ (reference sequence). The CDR3 sequence: CASRVSGPSSYNEQFF. The CDR3 bases are TGTGCCAGCCGCGTGTCGGGGCCCAGCTCCTACAATGAGCAGTTCTTC. The variable domain in full, completed from reference TRBV7-9 and TRBJ2-1, reads DTGVSQNPRHKITKRGQNVTFRCDPISEHNRLYWYRQTLGQGPEFLTYFQNEAQLEKSRLLSDRFSAERPKGSFSTLEIQRTEQGDSAMYLCASRVSGPSSYNEQFFGPGTRLTVL.

This CDR3 reads CASREQGAWTEAFF. CDR3 DNA: TGTGCCAGCAGAGAACAGGGGGCGTGGACTGAAGCTTTCTTT. V gene TRBV6-2 or TRBV6-3 combines with J gene TRBJ1-1, with 9 bases fitting TRBD1. Germline values: CDR1 MNHEY, CDR2 SVGEGT. The CDR3 has 14 amino acids. Trimming at V came to 6 bases and at J to 5 bases, leaving 7 bases not matched to a gene.

The CDR3 loop is CSVEDQEGTEAFF. CDR3 in DNA: TGCAGCGTTGAAGATCAGGAGGGCACTGAAGCTTTCTTT. The chain combines TRBV29-1 with TRBJ1-1; D uncertain. Germline CDR1 reads SQVTM; CDR2 reads ANQGSEA. The length of the CDR3 is 13 residues. V was trimmed by 0 bases and J by 4 bases, leaving 9 bases between them.

The chain couples TRBV30 to TRBJ2-4, with D tentatively TRBD1 (6 bases). CDR3 length equals 15 residues. Trimming removed 5 bases at V and 0 bases at J, with 14 bases between. Germline CDR1 and CDR2: GTSNPN and SVGIG (reference sequence). The CDR3 loop is CAWESRGPAKNIQYF. The CDR3 DNA follows: TGTGCCTGGGAGTCCAGGGGACCAGCCAAAAACATTCAGTACTTC.

The chain employs TRBV6-2 or TRBV6-3 and TRBJ1-5, with D perhaps TRBD1 (5 bases). The germline CDR1 and CDR2 sequences are MNHEY and SVGEGT. V lost 3 bases and J lost 1, with 7 bases in between. The CDR3 covers 14 residues. CDR3 sequence reads: CASSYGGSNQPQHF. Here the CDR3 DNA reads TGTGCCAGCAGTTATGGGGGGAGCAATCAGCCCCAGCATTTT.

J is TRBJ2-5 and V is TRBV29-1; D might be TRBD1 (6 bases). From germline, CDR1 is SQVTM and CDR2 ANQGSEA. Trimming shortened V by 2 bases and J by 1 base, and 11 bases separated the two germline ends. The CDR3 extends over 14 amino acids. CDR3 amino acids: CSVELRGIQETQYF. CDR3 coding DNA: TGCAGCGTTGAATTGAGGGGGATCCAAGAGACCCAGTACTTC. Combining the CDR3 with reference TRBV29-1 and TRBJ2-5 gives the whole variable domain SAVISQKPSRDICQRGTSLTIQCQVDSQVTMMFWYRQQPGQSLTLIATANQGSEATYESGFVIDKFPISRPNLTFSTLTVSNMSPEDSSIYLCSVELRGIQETQYFGPGTRLLVL.

This clonotype came up a few times. The gene calls are TRBV20-1 and TRBJ2-1; no definite D call. Trimming took off 2 bases at V and 8 bases at J, with 4 bases between the two ends. This CDR3 contains 10 residues. CDR1 and CDR2 (germline): DFQATT, SNEGSKA (reference sequence). DNA of the CDR3: TGCAGTGCTAGAAGGGATGAGCAGTTCTTC. Its translation: CSARRDEQFF.

V is TRBV7-9 and J is TRBJ1-2, with D unresolved. The CDR3 runs 18 residues. V was cut by 5 bases and J by 3 bases, with 25 bases left in between. Germline loops: CDR1 SEHNR, CDR2 FQNEAQ (reference sequence). In DNA, the CDR3 is TGTGCCAGCAGCCTGAAAAGACGGACCGCCCGAGGCCACTATGGCTACACCTTC. Translation: CASSLKRRTARGHYGYTF.

The sample holds a few counts of this clonotype. This chain joins TRBV30 and TRBJ2-3; 12 bases line up with TRBD2. CDR3 length: 15 residues. CDR1 and CDR2 from the germline V gene are GTSNPN and SVGIG (reference sequence). J gave up 2 bases and V 2 bases, and 2 bases lay outside the gene matches. The CDR3 nucleotides are TGTGCCTGGAGTCGACTAGCGGGAGACACAGATACGCAGTATTTT. This gives the protein CAWSRLAGDTDTQYF. Complete variable domain (other parts from reference TRBV30 and TRBJ2-3): SQTIHQWPATLVQPVGSPLSLECTVEGTSNPNLYWYRQAAGRGLQLLFYSVGIGQISSEVPQNLSASRPQDRQFILSSKKLLLSDSGFYLCAWSRLAGDTDTQYFGPGTRLTVL.

This clonotype was detected only a few times. The chain recombines TRBV29-1 with TRBJ2-7; possible D gene TRBD2, 6 bases. Germline V lookup: CDR1 SQVTM, CDR2 ANQGSEA. V was cut by 7 bases and J by 7 bases, with 14 bases left in between. The CDR3 runs to 11 residues. The CDR3 bases are TGCAGCGCCGGGTCCGCGGGGGAGCAGTACTTC. Encoded protein: CSAGSAGEQYF.

V is TRBV7-9 and J is TRBJ1-4; 8 nucleotides line up with TRBD1. The CDR3 contains 15 residues. Germline CDR1 SEHNR, CDR2 FQNEAQ (reference sequence). Germline trimming cut 5 bases from V and 4 bases from J; bases unmatched to any gene: 6. In DNA, the CDR3 is TGTGCCAGCAGCCCAGGACAGGGTTATAATGAAAAACTGTTTTTT. Protein product: CASSPGQGYNEKLFF.

The chain links TRBV5-1 to TRBJ2-3; weak D call: TRBD2 (6 bases). Germline assignment: CDR1 SGHRS and CDR2 YFSETQ. The CDR3 has 16 residues. Trimming pared 1 base from V and 0 bases from J, leaving 12 bases between. The CDR3 bases are TGCGCCAGCAGCTTGTTGTCTGCGGGGAGCACAGATACGCAGTATTTT. Translating gives CASSLLSAGSTDTQYF. The full variable domain, its missing parts supplied by reference TRBV5-1 and TRBJ2-3, is KAGVTQTPRYLIKTRGQQVTLSCSPISGHRSVSWYQQTPGQGLQFLFEYFSETQRNKGNFPGRFSGRQFSNSRSEMNVSTLELGDSALYLCASSLLSAGSTDTQYFGPGTRLTVL.

The chain links TRBV15 to TRBJ2-5; 9 bases match TRBD2. The CDR3 is 16 residues long. The J segment lost 1 base and the V segment lost 3 bases, leaving 6 bases of the junction unmatched. CDR1 is LNHNV, CDR2 YYDKDF, per germline (reference sequence). CDR3 protein: CATSSGNSGSQETQYF. In nucleotides, the CDR3 is TGTGCCACCAGCAGTGGCAATAGCGGGAGCCAAGAGACCCAGTACTTC.

CDR3 amino acids: CASSRRDRYQETQYF. In nucleotides, the CDR3 is TGTGCCAGCAGCCGACGGGACCGGTACCAAGAGACCCAGTACTTC. The genes are TRBV7-2 and TRBJ2-5, with D possibly called TRBD1 or TRBD2 (5 bases each). V lost 5 bases, J lost 0 bases, and 13 bases lay in between. CDR1 SGHTA and CDR2 FQGNSA come from the germline V gene. This CDR3 region has 15 residues.

This clonotype was observed a few times. The rearrangement joins TRBV20-1 to TRBJ2-5; TRBD2 matches 9 bases. The germline gives CDR1 DFQATT, CDR2 SNEGSKA (reference sequence). V lost 1 base, J lost 2 bases, and 8 bases stayed unmatched. The length of the CDR3 is 16 residues. The CDR3 sequence is CSARGALAGSQETQYF. The CDR3 DNA reads as TGCAGTGCTAGAGGGGCCCTAGCGGGGAGTCAAGAGACCCAGTACTTC.